These T cell receptor beta chains were read from a single sample in a study of T cells in Graves' hyperthyroidism and ophthalmopathy. TCRdb reprocessed the multiplex PCR reads via MiXCR and lists one record per CDR3 protein. The table records approximately 600,000 distinct CDR3 sequences, approximately 15% of them present only once. Sequenced sample: blood. These receptor sequences come from a woman aged 40 to 50 with Graves' ophthalmopathy. Both conserved end residues are part of each CDR3. A D gene is named only where the DNA matches it firmly. A row's size may be missing; if present it is once, few, many or a size class.

many	TRBV27	NA	TRBJ1-1	TGTGCCAGCAGTTTTCGGACGGTCGCGGGAGAAGCTTTCTTT	CASSFRTVAGEAFF
NA	TRBV6-2/TRBV6-3	TRBD2	TRBJ2-7	TGTGCCAGCAGAGGACTAGCGGGAGGCCGCTCCTACGAGCAGTACTTC	CASRGLAGGRSYEQYF
NA	TRBV3-1	NA	TRBJ2-4	TGTGCCAGCAGCCGCGAGGGTGAAAACATTCAGTACTTC	CASSREGENIQYF
many	TRBV28	NA	TRBJ1-1	TGTGCGTCAAGAATTTCGAACACTGAAGCTTTCTTT	CASRISNTEAFF
many	TRBV29-1	NA	TRBJ2-2	TGCAGCCCTCGAGAACGGGACCAGGCGGACACCGGGGAGCTGTTTTTT	CSPRERDQADTGELFF
many	TRBV28	TRBD1	TRBJ2-7	TGTGCCAGCAGTTTAGGGACAGGGGTGGGCGAGCAGTACTTC	CASSLGTGVGEQYF
many	TRBV5-1	TRBD1	TRBJ2-6	TGCGCCAGCAGCTTGAACAGGGGGCTGGGGGCCAACGTCCTGACTTTC	CASSLNRGLGANVLTF
many	TRBV12-3/TRBV12-4	NA	TRBJ1-5	TGTGCCAGCAGTTGGGGTAGAACTAATCAGCCCCAGCATTTT	CASSWGRTNQPQHF
many	TRBV12-3/TRBV12-4	NA	TRBJ2-6	TGTGCCAGCAGTTGGCTACCAATGGCTACTGGGGCCAACGTCCTGACTTTC	CASSWLPMATGANVLTF
many	TRBV4-1	NA	TRBJ1-5	TGCGCCAGCAGCCAAGAATCGATAGGGGGAAGCAATCAGCCCCAGCATTTT	CASSQESIGGSNQPQHF
many	TRBV27	NA	TRBJ2-7	TGTGCCAGCAGTTTAACCGGGCACTACGAGCAGTACTTC	CASSLTGHYEQYF
many	TRBV11-2	TRBD2	TRBJ2-5	TGTGCCAGCAGCTTAGCAGGCGGGAGGATGGTGACCCAGTACTTC	CASSLAGGRMVTQYF
medium-sized	TRBV7-8	TRBD1	TRBJ1-2	TGTGCCAGCAGCTTAAACAGGGGAACATATGGCTACACCTTC	CASSLNRGTYGYTF
NA	TRBV19	TRBD2	TRBJ2-4	TGTGCCAGTAGTATGGAGCGGGGAGCCAAAAACATTCAGTACTTC	CASSMERGAKNIQYF
few	TRBV7-6	TRBD2	TRBJ2-5	TGTGCCAGCAGCCAAGCGGGAGGAACCCAAGAGACCCAGTACTTC	CASSQAGGTQETQYF
many	TRBV20-1	NA	TRBJ1-2	TGCAGTGCCAGCACAATCCCGGGACATGGGGCTAACTATGGCTACACCTTC	CSASTIPGHGANYGYTF
many	TRBV20-1	TRBD2	TRBJ2-7	TGCAGTGCTAGAGATTTCGGGGAGGGCGAGCAGTACTTC	CSARDFGEGEQYF
many	TRBV28	NA	TRBJ1-5	TGTGCCAGCAGCCCCCAAGGGTATCAGCCCCAGCATTTT	CASSPQGYQPQHF
NA	TRBV24-1	TRBD2	TRBJ2-4	TGTGCCACCAGTGGAGCGGGAGGCATTCAGTACTTC	CATSGAGGIQYF
NA	TRBV12-3/TRBV12-4	NA	TRBJ1-3	TGTGCCAGCAGTTTAGGGGGTTCCGGTGGAAACACCATATATTTT	CASSLGGSGGNTIYF
few	TRBV28	NA	TRBJ2-6	TGTGCCAGCAGTCCTCCGTTCCTGATTGGGGCCAACGTCCTGACTTTC	CASSPPFLIGANVLTF
many	TRBV12-3/TRBV12-4	NA	TRBJ1-2	TGTGCCAGCAGTTTATACAGCGAGATTAATGGCTACACCTTC	CASSLYSEINGYTF
many	TRBV19	TRBD1	TRBJ1-1	TGTGCCAGTAGTACCCCTGGGGAGGGGGCGATGCGAAGTACTGAAGCTTTCTTT	CASSTPGEGAMRSTEAFF
many	TRBV7-3	TRBD1	TRBJ2-7	TGTGCCAGCAGCTCCGACAGGGGATACGAGCAGTACTTC	CASSSDRGYEQYF
many	TRBV28	TRBD1	TRBJ2-5	TGTGCCAGCAGGGGAGACAGGGGGGGAAAGGAGACCCAGTACTTC	CASRGDRGGKETQYF
NA	TRBV18	TRBD1	TRBJ2-7	TGTGCCAGCTCATCACAGGGGGCGCGGGGCGAGCAGTACTTC	CASSSQGARGEQYF
many	TRBV10-3	NA	TRBJ1-1	TGTGCCATCAGTTCGGGGATAGGGGACACTGAAGCTTTCTTT	CAISSGIGDTEAFF
few	TRBV6-2/TRBV6-3	TRBD1	TRBJ1-1	TGTGCCAGCAGTTACGGACAGGAGGTCTCTGAAGCTTTCTTT	CASSYGQEVSEAFF
NA	TRBV11-1	NA	TRBJ1-2	TGTGCCAGCAGCTCGGACATCGGGGCGCTTAACTATGGCTACACCTTC	CASSSDIGALNYGYTF
few	TRBV28	NA	TRBJ1-3	TGTGCCAGCAGTTTGGTTGGGGGGCGATTTACTGGAAACACCATATATTTT	CASSLVGGRFTGNTIYF
many	TRBV20-1	NA	TRBJ1-1	TGCAGTGCTAGGTATCGAGATTACACTGAAGCTTTCTTT	CSARYRDYTEAFF
many	TRBV6-2/TRBV6-3	NA	TRBJ1-1	TGTGCCAGCAGTTACCGATCTGACACTGAAGCTTTCTTT	CASSYRSDTEAFF
many	TRBV29-1	NA	TRBJ2-7	TGCAGCGTAAAAAGGGACTACGAGCAGTACTTC	CSVKRDYEQYF
many	TRBV6-2/TRBV6-3	NA	TRBJ2-2	TGTGCCAGCAGTCCCCAATACACCGGGGAGCTGTTTTTT	CASSPQYTGELFF
many	TRBV7-8	NA	TRBJ2-5	TGTGCCAGCAGCAGAGCAGGACGGGAAGAGACCCAGTACTTC	CASSRAGREETQYF
few	TRBV29-1	TRBD2	TRBJ2-7	TGCAGCGTTGAAGGTGGGGGGGGTCCCTACGAGCAGTACTTC	CSVEGGGGPYEQYF
many	TRBV13	TRBD1	TRBJ2-7	TGTGCCAGCAGCCCAGCAGGGACAGGTGACTACGAGCAGTACTTC	CASSPAGTGDYEQYF
many	TRBV27	TRBD1	TRBJ1-2	TGTGCCAGCAGTAAGTGGACAGGGGGCCGAGGCTACACCTTC	CASSKWTGGRGYTF
many	TRBV18	NA	TRBJ2-4	TGTGCCAGCTCACCACCGGAGGGGAACATTCAGTACTTC	CASSPPEGNIQYF
NA	TRBV5-1	NA	TRBJ2-7	TGCGCCAGCAGCTTGGAGGACAGCCGCTACGAGCAGTACTTC	CASSLEDSRYEQYF
many	TRBV12-5	NA	TRBJ2-2	TGTGCTAGTGGTTTGATGCCAAACCTAGGCACCGGGGAGCTGTTTTTT	CASGLMPNLGTGELFF
few	TRBV29-1	TRBD2	TRBJ2-7	TGCAGCGTTCGGGGACTAGCGGAGGGGAGCGAGCAGTACTTC	CSVRGLAEGSEQYF
many	TRBV12-3/TRBV12-4	NA	TRBJ2-7	TGTGCCAGCAGTGCATACGGGGAAAACTACGAGCAGTACTTC	CASSAYGENYEQYF
NA	TRBV28	NA	TRBJ2-7	TGTGCCAGCACCCCATTCCAGGGGCGGGACTACGAGCAGTACTTC	CASTPFQGRDYEQYF
NA	TRBV6-4	NA	TRBJ1-3	TGTGCCAGCAGCCCTTCTGAAGGATTAAGGCCTGGTAACACCATATATTTT	CASSPSEGLRPGNTIYF
few	TRBV7-7	NA	TRBJ2-6	TGTGCTAGCAGCCCTGGGGAAGGGGCTGGGGCCAACGTCCTGACTTTC	CASSPGEGAGANVLTF
many	TRBV20-1	NA	TRBJ2-7	TGCAGTGCCCCCATGGCGGGAAGGAGTGGCGAGCAGTACTTC	CSAPMAGRSGEQYF
NA	TRBV19	NA	TRBJ1-2	TGTGCCAGTAGAGGGGGGGGAGAAACCCCAGTCGGCTACACCTTC	CASRGGGETPVGYTF
many	TRBV7-6	TRBD2	TRBJ2-5	TGTGCCAGCAGCTCGCGGACTAGCGGGACCCGCCGAACCCAGTACTTC	CASSSRTSGTRRTQYF
few	TRBV28	NA	TRBJ1-5	TGTGCCAGCAGTTTAGATCCGGGTTCCAATCAGCCCCAGCATTTT	CASSLDPGSNQPQHF
NA	TRBV7-2	NA	TRBJ2-4	TGTGCCAGCAGCCCAGGGGAGGGAAGAGGACTTCAAAACATTCAGTACTTC	CASSPGEGRGLQNIQYF